This T cell receptor (beta chain) was recovered during a study of blood T cell repertoires in COVID-19. Across the study: Spain, Italy and the United States supplied samples that represented acute and convalescent COVID-19. PBMCs, B-cell-depleted T cells, or T cells provided the cDNA or gDNA that made up the material.

V was pared by 1 base and J by 9 bases, with 9 bases between. This CDR3 contains 12 residues. Germline V gene data show CDR1 as MDHEN and CDR2 as SYDVKM. Authors' data handling: Cell counts per sample came from amplifying reference gene primers. Libraries were prepared by immunoSEQ multiplex PCR; TCRdb keeps only in-frame clonotypes and omits some of them. The D gene and trimming were derived from the DNA, and the V and J assignments and clone size from that table. This table holds tens of thousands of clones, 85% to 95% found once. The sequenced material came from peripheral blood. The sequence was obtained from a human donor in a cohort sampled during active COVID-19. This chain connects TRBV28 to TRBJ1-2; D may be TRBD1 (5 bases). The CDR3 here is CASSLLGGSYTF. The CDR3 nucleotides are TGTGCCAGCAGTTTATTGGGGGGGAGCTACACCTTC.